This T cell receptor beta chain was recovered during a study of post-analysis software for immune sequencing data. Included in the TCR beta cDNA libraries were unique molecular identifiers. TCRdb called the PCR reads again in MiXCR, with one record for every CDR3 protein. The repertoire includes hundreds of thousands of distinct CDR3 sequences, roughly a third of them detected once, and around 4.8% sits in the top ten. Study results and caveats: With TRBV5-6, TRBV5-1 and TRBV20-1 included, about five TRBV segments were more frequent in patients than in controls.

Trimming left V 3 bases short and J 1 base short, with 4 bases between. CDR1 and CDR2 from the germline V gene are MGHDK and SYGVNS. The CDR3 loop spans 13 amino acids. This clonotype was detected ten times or more. The antigen is unknown. This chain uses TRBV25-1 with TRBJ1-5; D is unresolved. This TCR derives from a girl aged 5 to 17 with multiple sclerosis. The sample taken for sequencing was blood. The CDR3 bases are TGTGCCAGCAGTGATCAAAGCAATCAGCCCCAGCATTTT. It encodes CASSDQSNQPQHF. Full variable domain (remainder filled in from reference TRBV25-1 and TRBJ1-5): EADIYQTPRYLVIGTGKKITLECSQTMGHDKMYWYQQDPGMELHLIHYSYGVNSTEKGDLSSESTVSRIRTEHFPLTLESARPSHTSQYLCASSDQSNQPQHFGDGTRLSIL.